The TCR beta chain under discussion was sequenced for a study of monozygotic twins with cystic fibrosis. Clones were sequenced by immunoSEQ multiplex PCR, and TCRdb holds only the in-frame ones, with some missing. The table has roughly 35,000 clones, under 90% seen once; the top ten hold under 2%. The CDR3 is 14 amino acids. The germline V gene encodes CDR1 SGDLS and CDR2 YYNGEE. V dropped 4 bases and J dropped 7; count of bases not matched to a gene: 5. Findings of the study overall: Monozygotic CF twins shared more identical nucleotide clonotypes than unrelated patients. Shared CDR3 numbers were not associated with age, concordance or severity. Median Simpson clonality of 0.0095 suggested naive T cells predominated. In 13 of 16 pairs, V gene usage was closest to the co-twin's.

Concerning this clone: No antigen is known for it.

Sequencing was done on a sample of blood. The clonotype comes from a girl aged 2 to 9 with cystic fibrosis. This chain links TRBV9 with TRBJ1-4; 9 nucleotides align to TRBD1. The CDR3 protein is CASSTGQGREKLFF. In DNA form, the CDR3 reads TGTGCCAGCAGCACCGGACAGGGGCGTGAAAAACTGTTTTTT. Combining the CDR3 with reference TRBV9 and TRBJ1-4 gives the whole variable domain DSGVTQTPKHLITATGQRVTLRCSPRSGDLSVYWYQQSLDQGLQFLIQYYNGEERAKGNILERFSAQQFPDLHSELNLSSLELGDSALYFCASSTGQGREKLFFGSGTQLSVL.